This T cell receptor beta chain came from a study of blood T cells in healthy people across ages. Study-level findings and limits: Per million T cells, TCR beta diversity dropped about linearly as age rose.

About this clonotype itself: No antigen is known for it.

The V gene's germline CDR1 is SGHVS and CDR2 FNYEAQ. Trimming took 5 bases from V and 9 from J; bases not matched to a gene: 13. This CDR3 is built from 16 residues. Then a second PCR, running roughly 7 to 12 cycles, was carried out with a sample-barcoded 5' primer and a J-beta primer mix. MiXCR, run by TCRdb on the 5' RACE reads, gives a single entry per CDR3 protein. The top ten clones hold 15% to 25% of a sample with around 800,000 distinct CDR3 sequences, about 42% of them seen once. The specimen was blood. The chain employs TRBV7-6 and TRBJ2-1, with 10 positions matching TRBD2. The receptor's source is a man aged 55 to 70 in good health. In nucleotides, the CDR3 is TGTGCCAGCAGCCTTGAGAGCGGGGGGGCACTTACTGAGCAGTTCTTC. This codes for CASSLESGGALTEQFF.